This passage covers 20 T cell receptor beta chains from one sample sequenced in a study of T cell responses to AZD1222 COVID-19 vaccine. Generated by immunoSEQ multiplex PCR, the TCRdb table keeps only in-frame clones and is missing some. The repertoire holds around 75,000 clones, about 87% seen once, with 8% to 10% in the top ten. Here the sequenced sample was peripheral blood, taken 28 days after the second dose of the MenACWY control vaccine. All receptors come from an adult who received the MenACWY meningococcal vaccine as a control.

The V call is TRBV7-9, the J call TRBJ1-4, with D hard to call. Germline loops: CDR1 SEHNR, CDR2 FQNEAQ (reference sequence). V was cut by 5 bases and J by 3 bases, with 13 bases left in between. The length of the CDR3 is 15 residues. CDR3 protein: CASSRVGAANEKLFF. In DNA form, the CDR3 reads TGTGCCAGCAGCCGAGTGGGCGCAGCTAATGAAAAACTGTTTTTT.

The CDR3 DNA reads as TGTGCCAGCAGCGTTACTAGCGGGGGGAACACCGGGGAGCTGTTTTTT. Its translation: CASSVTSGGNTGELFF. The chain carries TRBV9 and TRBJ2-2; 11 bases match TRBD2. V lost 2 bases to trimming and J lost 1 base; unmatched junction nucleotides: 1. The CDR3 length is 16 residues. Germline-derived CDR1 and CDR2 are SGDLS and YYNGEE.

The genes are TRBV7-6 and TRBJ2-4; possible D gene TRBD2, 6 bases. Germline V CDR1 and CDR2: SGHVS, FNYEAQ. V was cut by 1 base and J by 3 bases, with 16 bases left in between. The CDR3 covers 17 residues. Here the CDR3 DNA reads TGTGCCAGCAGCTTAGGGCGCGGGGAGAGGAGCAAAAACATTCAGTACTTC. Protein product: CASSLGRGERSKNIQYF.

The chain links TRBV7-7 to TRBJ2-3; unclear D gene. The V end lost 4 bases, the J end lost 4 bases, and 9 bases lay between the germline ends. CDR3 length equals 13 residues. CDR1 is SSHAT and CDR2 is FNYEAQ in the germline V gene (reference sequence). The CDR3 nucleotides read TGTGCCAGCAGCTCCCCAGACTCAGATACGCAGTATTTT. It translates to CASSSPDSDTQYF.

This chain links TRBV15 with TRBJ1-3, with a tentative D call TRBD1 (5 bases). This CDR3 is built from 15 residues. Germline loops: CDR1 LNHNV, CDR2 YYDKDF (reference sequence). V was clipped by 4 bases and J by 1 base, with 11 bases between them. The DNA for the CDR3 is TGTGCCACCAGCATCCGAGGGGAATCTGGAAACACCATATATTTT. This codes for CATSIRGESGNTIYF.

The chain combines TRBV19 with TRBJ1-5, with D tentatively TRBD1 (5 bases). Trimming left V 3 bases short and J 0 bases short, with 18 bases between. The CDR3 is made up of 18 amino acids. CDR1 LNHDA and CDR2 SQIVND come from the germline V gene (reference sequence). The CDR3 spells CASSMGGLRPNSNQPQHF. As DNA, the CDR3 is TGTGCCAGTAGTATGGGGGGACTGAGACCTAATAGCAATCAGCCCCAGCATTTT.

The gene calls are TRBV30 and TRBJ1-5; D not resolved. This CDR3 has 14 residues. Germline lookup yields CDR1 GTSNPN and CDR2 SVGIG (reference sequence). V lost 2 bases and J lost 0, with 8 bases in between. In nucleotides, the CDR3 is TGTGCCTGGAGTCGAGGTTATAGCAATCAGCCCCAGCATTTT. Translated: CAWSRGYSNQPQHF.

The V call is TRBV30, the J call TRBJ1-5, with D possibly being TRBD1 (6 bases). The germline CDR1 and CDR2 sequences are GTSNPN and SVGIG (reference sequence). V gave up 5 bases and J gave up 2 bases, with 7 bases separating them. This CDR3 is built from 12 residues. The CDR3 DNA reads as TGTGCCTGGGGGGGCGGCAATCAGCCCCAGCATTTT. Its protein is CAWGGGNQPQHF. The full variable domain, in which reference TRBV30 and TRBJ1-5 provide the parts outside the CDR3, is SQTIHQWPATLVQPVGSPLSLECTVEGTSNPNLYWYRQAAGRGLQLLFYSVGIGQISSEVPQNLSASRPQDRQFILSSKKLLLSDSGFYLCAWGGGNQPQHFGDGTRLSIL.

The V gene is TRBV7-9, the J gene TRBJ2-3; a weak D match, TRBD2 (5 bases). V gave up 5 bases and J gave up 5 bases, with 8 bases separating them. Germline CDR1 is SEHNR and CDR2 is FQNEAQ (reference sequence). The CDR3 is 12 amino acids. The DNA of the CDR3 is TGTGCCAGCAGCCCCGGAGGAGATACGCAGTATTTT. It yields the protein CASSPGGDTQYF.

The chain is built from TRBV28 and TRBJ1-1, with D uncertain. CDR1 MDHEN and CDR2 SYDVKM come from the germline V gene. V shed 4 bases and J shed 5 bases, with 20 bases lying between them. The CDR3 length is 16 residues. The CDR3 here is CASSSLYPGMGTEAFF. CDR3 nucleotides: TGTGCCAGCAGTTCCTTATACCCGGGGATGGGGACTGAAGCTTTCTTT. Combining the CDR3 with reference TRBV28 and TRBJ1-1 gives the whole variable domain DVKVTQSSRYLVKRTGEKVFLECVQDMDHENMFWYRQDPGLGLRLIYFSYDVKMKEKGDIPEGYSVSREKKERFSLILESASTNQTSMYLCASSSLYPGMGTEAFFGQGTRLTVV.

This chain uses TRBV5-1 with TRBJ2-3, with a weak D call TRBD1 (6 bases). In germline, CDR1 is SGHRS, CDR2 YFSETQ. The CDR3 totals 17 residues. V lost 0 bases to trimming and J lost 0 bases, with 14 bases between them. For the CDR3, the DNA is TGCGCCAGCAGCTTGGAGGGCAGGGGATGGAGCACAGATACGCAGTATTTT. Residues: CASSLEGRGWSTDTQYF.

The V call is TRBV30, the J call TRBJ1-2; 7 nucleotides agree with TRBD1. CDR1 and CDR2 (germline): GTSNPN, SVGIG (reference sequence). Unmatched junction bases numbered 12, after V lost 6 bases and J lost 5 bases. This CDR3 comprises 14 residues. The CDR3, as DNA: TGTGCCTGTTACAGGGGTTCCAACTTTTATGGCTACACCTTC. This gives the protein CACYRGSNFYGYTF.

The genes are TRBV6-5 and TRBJ1-3; D may be TRBD1 (5 bases). Deletions cut 6 bases from V and 6 bases from J, with 21 bases between. The germline gives CDR1 MNHEY, CDR2 SVGAGI. The CDR3 has 16 residues. CDR3 in amino acids: CASSYKGTTTPNTIYF. CDR3 in DNA: TGTGCCAGCAGCTACAAAGGGACGACCACACCAAACACCATATATTTT.

V usage is TRBV5-6 and J usage is TRBJ1-6; D is undetermined. The V gene's germline CDR1 is SGHDT and CDR2 YYEEEE. The CDR3 runs to 14 residues. The ends were cut back, 2 bases at V and 2 bases at J, with 5 bases in the middle. CDR3 protein: CASSLATYNSPLHF. The CDR3 bases are TGTGCCAGCAGCTTAGCTACCTATAATTCACCCCTCCACTTT.

V is TRBV27 and J is TRBJ1-4, with TRBD1 matching 9 bases. The CDR3 is made up of 17 amino acids. Germline assignment: CDR1 MNHEY and CDR2 SMNVEV (reference sequence). Trimming at V came to 6 bases and at J to 3 bases, leaving 11 bases not matched to a gene. The CDR3 spells CASRDNRGRGANEKLFF. In nucleotides, the CDR3 is TGTGCCAGCAGGGATAACAGGGGGCGCGGTGCTAATGAAAAACTGTTTTTT.

The rearrangement uses TRBV4-2 and TRBJ1-1, with a possible D match to TRBD1 (6 bases). V was clipped by 1 base and J by 3 bases, with 9 bases between them. Germline V lookup: CDR1 LGHNA, CDR2 YNFKEQ. CDR3 size: 14 residues. CDR3 nucleotides: TGTGCCAGCAGCCAAGTGTCAGGGGACACTGAAGCTTTCTTT. Translated, it gives CASSQVSGDTEAFF.

This chain connects TRBV3-1 (or the pseudogene TRBV3-2) to TRBJ1-2, with D hard to call. Per germline, CDR1 LGHDT and CDR2 YNNKEL (reference sequence). With 1 base removed from V and 3 bases from J, the gap between germline ends came to 9 bases. The CDR3 contains 14 residues. DNA for the CDR3: TGTGCCAGCAGCCAAGGCACAGAGGACTATGGCTACACCTTC. Translation: CASSQGTEDYGYTF.

The J gene is TRBJ2-3, the V gene TRBV11-3; tentatively, D is TRBD2 (5 bases). CDR1 SGHNT and CDR2 YENEEA come from the germline V gene. The CDR3 runs to 14 residues. Trimming left V 5 bases short and J 4 bases short, with 13 bases between. The chain's CDR3 is CASSAGLMADTQYF. The CDR3 DNA reads TGTGCCAGCAGCGCGGGCCTCATGGCAGATACGCAGTATTTT.

The rearrangement links TRBV6-2 or TRBV6-3 to TRBJ2-1, with 8 nucleotides matching TRBD2. V trimming: 6 bases; J trimming: 8 bases; junction bases outside the gene matches: 9. Germline loops: CDR1 MNHEY, CDR2 SVGEGT. The CDR3 length is 14 residues. CDR3 sequence: CASSGGGGSDEQFF. In DNA form, the CDR3 reads TGTGCCAGCAGCGGGGGGGGAGGGTCGGATGAGCAGTTCTTC.

This CDR3 reads CSVSRAQGYNEQFF. CDR3 sequence (DNA): TGCAGCGTTTCGAGGGCCCAAGGCTACAATGAGCAGTTCTTC. The rearrangement joins TRBV29-1 to TRBJ2-1; a possible D gene is TRBD2 (5 bases). CDR1 is SQVTM, CDR2 ANQGSEA, per germline. The CDR3 contains 14 residues. V lost 5 bases and J lost 3, with 14 bases in between.